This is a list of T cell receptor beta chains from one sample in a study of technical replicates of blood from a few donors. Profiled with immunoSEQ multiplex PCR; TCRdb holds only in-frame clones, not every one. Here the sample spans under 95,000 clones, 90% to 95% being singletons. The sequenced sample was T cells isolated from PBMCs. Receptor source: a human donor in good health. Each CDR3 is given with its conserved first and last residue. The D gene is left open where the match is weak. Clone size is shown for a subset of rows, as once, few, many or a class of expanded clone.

CDR3nt: TGTGCCAGCGGTACAGGGTACAATCAGCCCCAGCATTTT
CDR3aa: CASGTGYNQPQHF
v_gene: TRBV4-2
d_gene: .
j_gene: TRBJ1-5
abundance: .

CDR3nt: TGTGCCAGCAGTGATCCGGGGATAGACCAGTACTTC
CDR3aa: CASSDPGIDQYF
v_gene: TRBV2
d_gene: .
j_gene: TRBJ2-5
abundance: .

CDR3nt: TGCGCCAGCAGCCAAGATCAAGGTCCCACTAGCGGTTACAATGAGCAGTTCTTC
CDR3aa: CASSQDQGPTSGYNEQFF
v_gene: TRBV4-1
d_gene: TRBD2
j_gene: TRBJ2-1
abundance: .

CDR3nt: TGCGCCAGCAGCCCCGTAGCGGGAGGGAATGAGCAGTTCTTC
CDR3aa: CASSPVAGGNEQFF
v_gene: TRBV5-1
d_gene: TRBD2
j_gene: TRBJ2-1
abundance: .

CDR3nt: TGTGCCAGCAGTTACCTAGCGGGGGATCCAGATACGCAGTATTTT
CDR3aa: CASSYLAGDPDTQYF
v_gene: TRBV6-6
d_gene: TRBD2
j_gene: TRBJ2-3
abundance: .

CDR3nt: TGTGCCAGCAGCTTGGTACAGGGACCGACCTACGAGCAGTACTTC
CDR3aa: CASSLVQGPTYEQYF
v_gene: TRBV5-4
d_gene: .
j_gene: TRBJ2-7
abundance: .

CDR3nt: TGTGCCAGCAGTTACAGGGGCGGTAGCAATCAGCCCCAGCATTTT
CDR3aa: CASSYRGGSNQPQHF
v_gene: TRBV6-5
d_gene: .
j_gene: TRBJ1-5
abundance: .

CDR3nt: TGTGCCAGCACCCCGGGGGGAGGGAACTATGGCTACACCTTC
CDR3aa: CASTPGGGNYGYTF
v_gene: TRBV27
d_gene: .
j_gene: TRBJ1-2
abundance: few

CDR3nt: TGCGCCAGCAGCCTAATACTTGGACAGTCTGACGAGCAGTACTTC
CDR3aa: CASSLILGQSDEQYF
v_gene: TRBV4-1
d_gene: .
j_gene: TRBJ2-7
abundance: .

CDR3nt: TGTGCCAGCAGTTCTCCGGGAGGATCCTACGAGCAGTACTTC
CDR3aa: CASSSPGGSYEQYF
v_gene: TRBV28
d_gene: TRBD2
j_gene: TRBJ2-7
abundance: .

CDR3nt: TGTGCCAGCAGCTTAGGTGTCGTTAGCTACGAGCAGTACTTC
CDR3aa: CASSLGVVSYEQYF
v_gene: TRBV7-6
d_gene: .
j_gene: TRBJ2-7
abundance: .

CDR3nt: TGTGCCAGCAGCCCCGGACTAGCGGGGGTTCACGAGCAGTACTTC
CDR3aa: CASSPGLAGVHEQYF
v_gene: TRBV5-4
d_gene: TRBD2
j_gene: TRBJ2-7
abundance: .

CDR3nt: TGTGCCAGCAGCGAGGGGACAGATCTAAACACCGGGGAGCTGTTTTTT
CDR3aa: CASSEGTDLNTGELFF
v_gene: TRBV9
d_gene: TRBD1
j_gene: TRBJ2-2
abundance: .

CDR3nt: TGTGCCAGCAGCCAAAAAGGGGGGGGTGCAGATACGCAGTATTTT
CDR3aa: CASSQKGGGADTQYF
v_gene: TRBV4-2
d_gene: .
j_gene: TRBJ2-3
abundance: .

CDR3nt: TGCGCCAGCAGCCAATCGCGACAGGGATTGATGAGCCAAGAGACCCAGTACTTC
CDR3aa: CASSQSRQGLMSQETQYF
v_gene: TRBV4-1
d_gene: TRBD1
j_gene: TRBJ2-5
abundance: once

CDR3nt: TGTGCCACCAGTCCAGGCCGCACTGAAGCTTTCTTT
CDR3aa: CATSPGRTEAFF
v_gene: TRBV15
d_gene: .
j_gene: TRBJ1-1
abundance: .

CDR3nt: TGTGCCAGCAGCGACAGGGGAATGCACTATGGCTACACCTTC
CDR3aa: CASSDRGMHYGYTF
v_gene: TRBV14
d_gene: TRBD1
j_gene: TRBJ1-2
abundance: .

CDR3nt: TGTGCTAGTGGTTTGGTAGGGGTTGGGACACCCGGTCGAGAGACCCAGTACTTC
CDR3aa: CASGLVGVGTPGRETQYF
v_gene: TRBV12-5
d_gene: .
j_gene: TRBJ2-5
abundance: .

CDR3nt: TGTGCCAGCAAGGGGTCCGATCAGCCCCAGCATTTT
CDR3aa: CASKGSDQPQHF
v_gene: TRBV6-1
d_gene: .
j_gene: TRBJ1-5
abundance: .

CDR3nt: TGTGCCAGCAGCTTACGAGTGAACTATGGCTACACCTTC
CDR3aa: CASSLRVNYGYTF
v_gene: TRBV7-8
d_gene: .
j_gene: TRBJ1-2
abundance: .

CDR3nt: TGCGCCAGCAGCTCGAACAGGGTCCAAGAGACCCAGTACTTC
CDR3aa: CASSSNRVQETQYF
v_gene: TRBV5-1
d_gene: .
j_gene: TRBJ2-5
abundance: .

CDR3nt: TGCGCCAGCAGCTTGCCAGGGGGCGCAGCCATTGGTGGCTACACCTTC
CDR3aa: CASSLPGGAAIGGYTF
v_gene: TRBV5-1
d_gene: TRBD1
j_gene: TRBJ1-2
abundance: .

CDR3nt: TGTGCCAGCAGTTTATCAAGTTCTCCTCTAAGCACAGATACGCAGTATTTT
CDR3aa: CASSLSSSPLSTDTQYF
v_gene: TRBV28
d_gene: .
j_gene: TRBJ2-3
abundance: .

CDR3nt: TGCGCCAGCAGCCCGGACAGGACACACTACGAGCAGTACTTC
CDR3aa: CASSPDRTHYEQYF
v_gene: TRBV4-1
d_gene: TRBD1
j_gene: TRBJ2-7
abundance: .

CDR3nt: TGTGCCAGCAGCTACCGACTGAGGGATAACATTCAGTACTTC
CDR3aa: CASSYRLRDNIQYF
v_gene: TRBV5-6
d_gene: .
j_gene: TRBJ2-4
abundance: .

CDR3nt: TGCAGCGTTGCGCCGGGAGTGTCAGATACGCAGTATTTT
CDR3aa: CSVAPGVSDTQYF
v_gene: TRBV29-1
d_gene: .
j_gene: TRBJ2-3
abundance: .

CDR3nt: TGTGCCAGCAGCAAAACAGGGGGCCTCTACGAGCAGTACTTC
CDR3aa: CASSKTGGLYEQYF
v_gene: TRBV9
d_gene: TRBD1
j_gene: TRBJ2-7
abundance: .

CDR3nt: TGCAGCGTTGAACGGGGGATGAACACTGAAGCTTTCTTT
CDR3aa: CSVERGMNTEAFF
v_gene: TRBV29-1
d_gene: .
j_gene: TRBJ1-1
abundance: .

CDR3nt: TGCAGCGTTGTGGACACTAGCGGGAGTTCTCCGGATACGCAGTATTTT
CDR3aa: CSVVDTSGSSPDTQYF
v_gene: TRBV29-1
d_gene: TRBD2
j_gene: TRBJ2-3
abundance: once

CDR3nt: TGTGCCAGTAGTTCGACAGACACCTCCTACGAGCAGTACTTC
CDR3aa: CASSSTDTSYEQYF
v_gene: TRBV19
d_gene: .
j_gene: TRBJ2-7
abundance: .

CDR3nt: TGTGCCAGCAACAGGGTCGTCGGGGCCAACGTCCTGACTTTC
CDR3aa: CASNRVVGANVLTF
v_gene: TRBV2
d_gene: .
j_gene: TRBJ2-6
abundance: .

CDR3nt: TGTGCCATCAGTGCCGACAGGTCGACTCAGCCCCAGCATTTT
CDR3aa: CAISADRSTQPQHF
v_gene: TRBV10-3
d_gene: .
j_gene: TRBJ1-5
abundance: .

CDR3nt: TGTGCCATTGCTACCCTTGGAGGGTCACCCCTCCACTTT
CDR3aa: CAIATLGGSPLHF
v_gene: TRBV10-3
d_gene: .
j_gene: TRBJ1-6
abundance: .

CDR3nt: TGTGCCAGCAGTCTAGGACAGGGTGCCTATGGCTACACCTTC
CDR3aa: CASSLGQGAYGYTF
v_gene: TRBV27
d_gene: TRBD1
j_gene: TRBJ1-2
abundance: .